This record looks at one T cell receptor beta chain sequence and its context. Its antigen has not been determined. A much larger clone lies one base from this, so it may be a read error. A read error is likely, as this CDR3 ends without the conserved phenylalanine or tryptophan. Every donor was a healthy Caucasian. The twin cohort consisted of three pairs of female monozygotic twins, all aged roughly 18 to 30 years. The RNA used for TCR libraries was isolated from peripheral blood mononuclear cells. This sample was included in a study of identical twins (dated by TCRdb to 2016 to 2017). Notes on the research overall: To test whether fetal clonotypes persist, the study used deep sequencing on TCR alpha and beta repertoires from monozygotic twins, unrelated adults of various ages, and cord blood. To rule out contamination, replicate twin experiments were performed at different times with different library preparation protocols. What the authors observed across the whole study: In monozygotic twins, recombination models systematically underestimated out-of-frame TCR alpha sharing, but the models matched the sharing seen between unrelated individuals. Because the same donors could not be followed over many years, conclusions were based on cross-sectional statistical analysis. Out-of-frame TCR alpha sequences shared between twins showed an excess of low generation-probability sequences compared with coincidental sharing between unrelated individuals. Abundant cord blood beta clonotypes carried fewer insertions; young adult naive repertoires showed a weaker similar trend, while memory repertoires showed none. Invariant T cells such as MAIT and iNKT could partly confound zero-insertion analyses, although diverse VJ usage argued against such confounding for most clonotypes. A weaker excess of twin sharing was found in beta out-of-frame sequences because the signal-to-noise ratio was lowered by fewer shared sequences.

The germline V gene (reference sequence) gives CDR1 as LNHNV and CDR2 as YYDKDF. The CDR3 is 17 amino acids long, termini counted. The DNA shown is the 51-base CDR3, in frame from base 1. V is cut by 2 bases and J by 9 bases, and the space between the germline ends is 23 bases. Library construction relied on 5' RACE. These reads were obtained on an Illumina HiSeq 2000. A universal primer binding site was introduced by template switching, and a unique molecular identifier was present in the final cDNA, enabling accurate counting of TCR cDNA molecules. First-strand cDNA for TCR alpha and beta chains was synthesized from specific primers in the conserved constant-segment region. To control for contamination, every cDNA library was double barcoded, receiving both a SMART-Mk sample barcode and Illumina barcodes. TruSeq adapter sequences, together with Illumina sample barcodes, were added in two successive PCR steps. The TCR alpha and beta cDNA libraries were sequenced on the Illumina HiSeq platform using custom primers. The published analysis was carried out like this. MiGEC processed the raw reads to extract unique molecular identifiers, while MiXCR was used to determine the CDR3 positions. For each individual, recombination models were inferred using an EM algorithm with the repgenHMM and IGoR tools. Shared clonotype analysis was performed with the tcR package in R, normalizing sharing by the product of cloneset sizes. Out-of-frame nonproductive sequences were analyzed to study raw recombination free of thymic and clonal selection effects. Starting from the raw public reads, TCRdb applied fastp trimming at Q25, assembled clones with MiXCR and retained in-frame beta chains. CDR3 protein sequences are deduplicated, and each keeps its most common genes and DNA. Here the V and J calls rest on TCRdb's processing, not on the authors' analysis. Counted in this sample were about 660,000 distinct CDR3 sequences; under 9% of them appeared once. Clones ranked in the top ten supply roughly 0.9% of the sample.

The same data also contributed to another study, on yellow fever vaccine responses in identical twins. The second study's paper adds: The T cell response to vaccination in identical twins was reported by the authors to appear partly convergent and partly personalized. In identical twins, the study followed T cell clones that responded to the vaccine with precision.

The receptor's source is a woman between 18 and 29 years old in good health. Sequenced material: PBMCs. The chain couples TRBV15 to TRBJ2-1; a tentative D match to TRBD2 spans 7 bases. The CDR3: CATSRLAGTIGRGEQFI. The sequenced DNA: TGTGCCACCAGCAGACTAGCCGGGACAATTGGGAGGGGTGAGCAGTTCATC.